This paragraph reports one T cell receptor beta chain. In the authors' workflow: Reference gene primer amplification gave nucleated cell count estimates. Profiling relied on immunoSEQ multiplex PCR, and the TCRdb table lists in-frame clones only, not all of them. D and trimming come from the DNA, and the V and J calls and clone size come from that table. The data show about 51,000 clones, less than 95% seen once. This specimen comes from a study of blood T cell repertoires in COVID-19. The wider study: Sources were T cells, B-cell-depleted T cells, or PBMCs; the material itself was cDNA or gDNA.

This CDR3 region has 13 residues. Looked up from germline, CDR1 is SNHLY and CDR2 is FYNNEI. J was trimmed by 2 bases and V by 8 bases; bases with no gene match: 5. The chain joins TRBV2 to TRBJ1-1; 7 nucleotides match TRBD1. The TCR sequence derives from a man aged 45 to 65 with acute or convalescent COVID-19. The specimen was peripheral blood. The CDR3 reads CASGDRANTEAFF. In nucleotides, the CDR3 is TGTGCCAGCGGGGACAGAGCCAACACTGAAGCTTTCTTT. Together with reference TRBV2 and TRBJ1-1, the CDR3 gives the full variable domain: EPEVTQTPSHQVTQMGQEVILRCVPISNHLYFYWYRQILGQKVEFLVSFYNNEISEKSEIFDDQFSVERPDGSNFTLKIRSTKLEDSAMYFCASGDRANTEAFFGQGTRLTVV.